Presented here are 28 T cell receptor beta chains from one specimen sequenced in a study of blood T cell repertoires in COVID-19. Repertoires were generated with immunoSEQ multiplex PCR, while TCRdb's copy carries only in-frame clones and drops some. The sample contains tens of thousands of clones, 88% of which appear only once. The specimen was peripheral blood. The receptor set was obtained from a human donor in a cohort sampled during active COVID-19.

The chain's CDR3 is CASSPLQSSYNSPLHF. As DNA, the CDR3 is TGTGCCAGCTCACCGTTACAAAGCTCCTATAATTCACCCCTCCACTTT. V is TRBV18 and J is TRBJ1-6; the D is unclear. Per germline, CDR1 KGHSH and CDR2 LQKENI. This CDR3 spans 16 amino acids. V shed 3 bases and J shed 0 bases, with 9 bases lying between them. The full variable domain, completed using reference TRBV18 and TRBJ1-6, is NAGVMQNPRHLVRRRGQEARLRCSPMKGHSHVYWYRQLPEEGLKFMVYLQKENIIDESGMPKERFSAEFPKEGPSILRIQQVVRGDSAAYFCASSPLQSSYNSPLHFGNGTRLTVT.

V is TRBV5-6 and J is TRBJ1-1; a weak D match, TRBD1 (5 bases). This CDR3 contains 15 residues. The V end was cut by 5 bases, the J end by 3 bases, with 17 bases between. Germline lookup yields CDR1 SGHDT and CDR2 YYEEEE. The CDR3 DNA reads TGTGCCAGCAGGGAGGGGAATTCGATATACACTGAAGCTTTCTTT. Its protein is CASREGNSIYTEAFF.

V gene TRBV6-5 combines with J gene TRBJ1-6; TRBD1 aligns across 8 bases. The CDR3 is 14 residues long. Germline assignment: CDR1 MNHEY and CDR2 SVGAGI. J lost 6 bases, V lost 6 bases, and 4 bases had no gene match. CDR3 amino acids: CASRPTGANSPLHF. The CDR3 bases are TGTGCCAGCAGGCCGACAGGGGCTAATTCACCCCTCCACTTT.

The chain links TRBV6-2 or TRBV6-3 to TRBJ1-5, with D perhaps TRBD1 (5 bases). Germline V CDR1 and CDR2: MNHEY, SVGEGT. The ends were cut back, 4 bases at V and 2 bases at J, with 12 bases in the middle. The CDR3 has 15 amino acids. The DNA for the CDR3 is TGTGCCAGCAGTTCAGGGAACCGGGGCAATCAGCCCCAGCATTTT. Its translation is CASSSGNRGNQPQHF.

This clone is a singleton in its sample. The gene calls are TRBV7-9 and TRBJ2-1; 12 nucleotides agree with TRBD2. The CDR3 spans 16 residues. The V gene's germline CDR1 is SEHNR and CDR2 FQNEAQ (reference sequence). J lost 3 bases, V lost 5 bases, and 5 bases had no gene match. The CDR3 reads CASSQTSGGFYNEQFF. DNA of the CDR3: TGTGCCAGCAGCCAGACTAGCGGGGGCTTCTACAATGAGCAGTTCTTC.

The chain uses TRBV2 and TRBJ2-2, with D maybe TRBD1 (6 bases). From germline, CDR1 is SNHLY and CDR2 FYNNEI. The V end lost 5 bases, the J end lost 1 base, and 11 bases lay between the germline ends. The CDR3 contains 15 residues. In DNA, the CDR3 is TGTGCCAGCAGTCGCAGGGGAATGAACACCGGGGAGCTGTTTTTT. This encodes CASSRRGMNTGELFF.

V and J are TRBV5-8 and TRBJ1-5, with 8 nucleotides matching TRBD1. Germline V lookup: CDR1 SGHTS, CDR2 YDEGEE. V dropped 2 bases and J dropped 5; count of bases not matched to a gene: 6. The CDR3 contains 15 residues. The CDR3 bases are TGTGCCAGCAGCTTAGGACAGGGCTTACATCAGCCCCAGCATTTT. Translated: CASSLGQGLHQPQHF. Filled out from reference TRBV5-8 and TRBJ1-5, the complete variable domain reads EAGVTQSPTHLIKTRGQQATLRCSPISGHTSVYWYQQALGLGLQFLLWYDEGEERNRGNFPPRFSGRQFPNYSSELNVNALELEDSALYLCASSLGQGLHQPQHFGDGTRLSIL.

This clone was picked up one time. This sequence joins TRBV18 and TRBJ1-2; unclear D gene. V was trimmed by 1 base and J by 3 bases, leaving 18 bases between them. The germline V gene has CDR1 KGHSH and CDR2 LQKENI. The length of the CDR3 is 17 residues. This CDR3 reads CASSPLITATRDYGYTF. CDR3 DNA: TGTGCCAGCTCACCACTTATAACAGCCACCCGCGACTATGGCTACACCTTC.

The CDR3: CASPYRGSSGNTIYF. DNA for the CDR3: TGTGCCAGCCCCTACAGGGGGAGCTCTGGAAACACCATATATTTT. The chain links TRBV21-1 to TRBJ1-3; the D call in the table, TRBD1, was not verified against the DNA. TRBV21-1 represents a pseudogene. This CDR3 contains 15 residues.

Regarding this clone: A junction boundary mismatches the germline segment, possibly from a read error. V is TRBV2 and J is TRBJ2-4; weak D call: TRBD1 (6 bases). This CDR3 region has 11 residues. The V gene's germline CDR1 is SNHLY and CDR2 FYNNEI. The CDR3 coding sequence is TGTGCCAGCAGCTCCTACCGGGACACCGACTTC. It codes for CASSSYRDTDF.

The chain joins TRBV28 to TRBJ2-3; TRBD2 aligns across 9 bases. Germline CDR1 reads MDHEN; CDR2 reads SYDVKM. V lost 6 bases to trimming and J lost 4 bases; unmatched junction nucleotides: 8. CDR3 length equals 15 residues. The CDR3, as DNA: TGTGCCAGCAGGCGGCCGGGACTAGCCCCAGATACGCAGTATTTT. Residues: CASRRPGLAPDTQYF.

The J gene is TRBJ1-2, the V gene TRBV5-1, with 10 bases fitting TRBD1. Per germline, CDR1 SGHRS and CDR2 YFSETQ. This CDR3 region has 15 residues. V shed 3 bases and J 8 bases; nucleotides not matched to a gene: 10. This chain's CDR3 is CASSSPGQGSFGYTF. In DNA, the CDR3 is TGCGCCAGCAGCTCACCGGGACAGGGGAGTTTCGGCTACACCTTC.

The rearrangement joins TRBV4-1 to TRBJ2-5; possibly TRBD1 for D (6 bases). The ends were cut back, 4 bases at V and 5 bases at J, with 14 bases in the middle. Germline assignment: CDR1 MGHRA and CDR2 YSYEKL. The CDR3 covers 14 residues. The CDR3 is CASSPRTGIETQYF. CDR3 bases: TGCGCCAGCAGCCCCCGAACAGGGATTGAGACCCAGTACTTC.

This rearrangement joins TRBV13 to TRBJ2-5; weak D call: TRBD1 (5 bases). V gave up 1 base and J gave up 7 bases, with 19 bases separating them. CDR3 length: 16 residues. Germline V gene lookup returns CDR1 PRHDT and CDR2 FYEKMQ (reference sequence). CDR3 nucleotide sequence: TGTGCCAGCAGCTTAGTAGCTGACGCCTGGGGCGGGACCCAGTACTTC. This translates into CASSLVADAWGGTQYF.

The V call is TRBV4-1, the J call TRBJ2-3, with D uncertain. V was clipped by 0 bases and J by 6 bases, with 16 bases between them. Germline loops: CDR1 MGHRA, CDR2 YSYEKL. This CDR3 spans 16 amino acids. The CDR3 loop is CASSQDFVQATDTQYF. In DNA, the CDR3 is TGCGCCAGCAGCCAAGATTTTGTCCAAGCCACCGATACGCAGTATTTT.

The rearrangement uses TRBV18 and TRBJ2-7; the match to TRBD1 covers 8 bases. The germline gives CDR1 KGHSH, CDR2 LQKENI. The V and J ends lost 2 bases and 5 bases, in that order; junction bases with no gene match: 5. The CDR3 covers 14 residues. CDR3 region: CASSPMDRANEQYF. In DNA form, the CDR3 reads TGTGCCAGCTCACCAATGGACAGGGCCAACGAGCAGTACTTC.

In the case of this clone: At one end, the junction sequence differs from germline, possibly due to a read error. The CDR3 DNA reads as TGTGCCAGCAGCGTAGCGGGAGGGCCCCCGAATGAGCAGTTCTTC. It is translated as CASSVAGGPPNEQFF. The V and J genes are TRBV7-2 and TRBJ2-1; 11 bases align to TRBD2. The CDR3 contains 15 residues. The V gene's germline CDR1 is SGHTA and CDR2 FQGNSA.

The V call is TRBV7-2, the J call TRBJ2-7, with 10 bases that match TRBD1. The CDR3 runs to 15 residues. Germline-derived CDR1 and CDR2 are SGHTA and FQGNSA. With V trimmed by 5 bases and J by 7 bases, 11 bases remained unmatched. The CDR3 nucleotides read TGTGCCAGCAGCGCCGGGACAGGGGCCTACGGAGAGCAGTACTTC. It translates to CASSAGTGAYGEQYF.

The chain couples TRBV29-1 to TRBJ2-3; D may be TRBD1 (6 bases). Trimming removed 5 bases from V and 0 bases from J, with 12 bases in between. The CDR3 loop spans 14 amino acids. CDR1 and CDR2 (germline): SQVTM, ANQGSEA. The CDR3 DNA follows: TGCAGCGTTTCCGGGACATCTAGCACAGATACGCAGTATTTT. This codes for CSVSGTSSTDTQYF.

V usage is TRBV9 and J usage is TRBJ2-2; 9 positions agree with TRBD1. Per the germline V gene, CDR1 is SGDLS and CDR2 is YYNGEE. V shed 0 bases, J shed 5 bases, and the junction held 2 bases outside the gene matches. There are 15 residues in the CDR3. CDR3 loop: CASSVGQGGTGELFF. The CDR3, as DNA: TGTGCCAGCAGCGTAGGACAGGGGGGGACCGGGGAGCTGTTTTTT.

This chain links TRBV7-8 with TRBJ1-6; D remains ambiguous. This CDR3 has 15 residues. Germline V CDR1 and CDR2: SGHVS, FQNEAQ. The V end lost 6 bases, the J end lost 8 bases, and 17 bases lay between the germline ends. The CDR3, as DNA: TGTGCCAGCAGTTACGAGGGTGCGGTTGATTCACCCCTCCACTTT. Its translation is CASSYEGAVDSPLHF.

The chain has TRBV24-1 and TRBJ2-1, with TRBD2 identical over 9 bases. This CDR3 region has 16 residues. V was clipped by 1 base and J by 2 bases; unmatched bases: 2. CDR1 is KGHDR, CDR2 SFDVKD, per germline. DNA for the CDR3: TGTGCCACCAGTGATTTCATAGCGGGAGCCTACAATGAGCAGTTCTTC. Its protein product is CATSDFIAGAYNEQFF.

The V gene is TRBV18, the J gene TRBJ2-7; perhaps TRBD1 as D (6 bases). The V gene lost 2 bases and the J gene lost 5 bases, with 13 bases spanning the gap. The CDR3 contains 14 residues. The germline gives CDR1 KGHSH, CDR2 LQKENI. The CDR3, as DNA: TGTGCCAGCTCACCAAACCAACAGGGAAACGAGCAGTACTTC. This encodes CASSPNQQGNEQYF.

The V call is TRBV7-9, the J call TRBJ2-7, with 8 bases fitting TRBD2. Germline CDR1 reads SEHNR; CDR2 reads FQNEAQ (reference sequence). The CDR3 has 16 amino acids. J was trimmed by 5 bases and V by 0 bases; bases with no gene match: 9. CDR3 in DNA: TGTGCCAGCAGCTTAGCGCTCGGGGGGGAATTGAACGAGCAGTACTTC. Protein: CASSLALGGELNEQYF.

The chain recombines TRBV10-3 with TRBJ1-6, with D hard to call. This CDR3 comprises 14 residues. From germline, CDR1 is ENHRY and CDR2 SYGVKD. V dropped 0 bases and J dropped 6 bases, with 6 bases sitting between them. The CDR3 nucleotides are TGTGCCATCAGTGAGTCGAGCGGTAATTCACCCCTCCACTTT. Translation: CAISESSGNSPLHF.

This chain links TRBV7-2 with TRBJ1-3; D gene uncertain. The CDR3 has 17 amino acids. The V and J ends lost 1 base and 2 bases respectively, with 15 bases between them. CDR1 is SGHTA and CDR2 is FQGNSA in the germline V gene. This chain's CDR3 is CASSLVQPAAAGNTIYF. The CDR3 region has the DNA TGTGCCAGCAGCTTAGTACAGCCGGCCGCTGCTGGAAACACCATATATTTT.

V gene TRBV4-1 combines with J gene TRBJ1-5; D not resolved. Germline loops: CDR1 MGHRA, CDR2 YSYEKL. V was shortened by 1 base and J by 4 bases, with 11 bases between the two germline ends. The CDR3 covers 15 residues. CDR3 loop: CASSQGIERNQPQHF. In DNA form, the CDR3 reads TGCGCCAGCAGCCAAGGAATCGAACGGAATCAGCCCCAGCATTTT.

The V and J genes are TRBV18 and TRBJ1-6; a possible D gene is TRBD1 (5 bases). V was trimmed by 0 bases and J by 6 bases, leaving 9 bases between them. Germline CDR1 KGHSH, CDR2 LQKENI. CDR3 length: 15 amino acids. The CDR3 bases are TGTGCCAGCTCACCACCGCCGGGGGTTAATTCACCCCTCCACTTT. Protein sequence: CASSPPPGVNSPLHF.